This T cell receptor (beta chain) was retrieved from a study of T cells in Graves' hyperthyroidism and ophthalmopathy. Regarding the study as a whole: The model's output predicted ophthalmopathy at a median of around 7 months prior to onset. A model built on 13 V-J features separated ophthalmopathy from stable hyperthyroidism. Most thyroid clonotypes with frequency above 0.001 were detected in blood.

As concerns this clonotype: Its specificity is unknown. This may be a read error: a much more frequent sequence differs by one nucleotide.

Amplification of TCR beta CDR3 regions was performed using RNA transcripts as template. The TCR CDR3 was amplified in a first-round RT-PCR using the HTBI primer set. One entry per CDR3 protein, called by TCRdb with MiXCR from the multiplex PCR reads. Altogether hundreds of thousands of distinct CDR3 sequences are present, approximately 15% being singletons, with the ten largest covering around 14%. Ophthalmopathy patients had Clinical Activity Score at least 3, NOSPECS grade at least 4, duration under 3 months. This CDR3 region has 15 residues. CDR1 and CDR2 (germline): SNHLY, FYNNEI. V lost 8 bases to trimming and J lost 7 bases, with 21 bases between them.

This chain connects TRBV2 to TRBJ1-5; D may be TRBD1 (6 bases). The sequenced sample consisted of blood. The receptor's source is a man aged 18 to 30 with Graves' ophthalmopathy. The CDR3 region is CASSEDSGPYQPQHF. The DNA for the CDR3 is TGTGCCAGCTCGGAGGACAGCGGTCCCTACCAGCCCCAGCATTTT.